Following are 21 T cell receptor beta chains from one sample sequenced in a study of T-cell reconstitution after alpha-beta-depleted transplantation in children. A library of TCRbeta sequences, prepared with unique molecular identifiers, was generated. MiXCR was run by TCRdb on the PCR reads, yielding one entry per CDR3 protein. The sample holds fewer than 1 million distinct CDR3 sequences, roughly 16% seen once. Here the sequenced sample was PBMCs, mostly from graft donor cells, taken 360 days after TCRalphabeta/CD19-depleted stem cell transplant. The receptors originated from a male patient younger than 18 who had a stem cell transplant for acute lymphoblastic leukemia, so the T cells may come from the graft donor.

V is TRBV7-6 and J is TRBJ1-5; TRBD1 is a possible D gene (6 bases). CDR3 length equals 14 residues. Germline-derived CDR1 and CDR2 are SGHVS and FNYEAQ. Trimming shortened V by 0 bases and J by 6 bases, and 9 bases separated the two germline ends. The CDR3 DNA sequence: TGTGCCAGCAGCTTAGCGCAAGGGGGTCAGCCCCAGCATTTT. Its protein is CASSLAQGGQPQHF.

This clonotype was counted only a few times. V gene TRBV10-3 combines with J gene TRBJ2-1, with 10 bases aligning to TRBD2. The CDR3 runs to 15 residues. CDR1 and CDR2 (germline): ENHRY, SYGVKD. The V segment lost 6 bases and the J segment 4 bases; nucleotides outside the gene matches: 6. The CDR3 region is CAISLAGDPYNEQFF. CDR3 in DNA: TGTGCCATCAGCCTAGCGGGGGATCCTTACAATGAGCAGTTCTTC.

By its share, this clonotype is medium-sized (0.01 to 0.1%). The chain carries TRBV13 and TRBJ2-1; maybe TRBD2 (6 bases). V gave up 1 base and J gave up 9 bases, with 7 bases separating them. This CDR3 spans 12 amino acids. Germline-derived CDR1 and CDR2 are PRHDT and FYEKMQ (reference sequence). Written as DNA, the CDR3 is TGTGCCAGCAGCTTAGAGGGAGGTGAGCAGTTCTTC. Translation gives CASSLEGGEQFF.

The CDR3 loop is CATSDQRTGQDTQYF. The CDR3 nucleotides are TGTGCCACCAGTGACCAGCGGACAGGGCAAGATACGCAGTATTTT. This chain uses TRBV24-1 with TRBJ2-3, with 8 nucleotides matching TRBD1. This CDR3 has 15 residues. Germline trimming cut 4 bases from V and 5 bases from J; bases unmatched to any gene: 7. The V gene's germline CDR1 is KGHDR and CDR2 SFDVKD.

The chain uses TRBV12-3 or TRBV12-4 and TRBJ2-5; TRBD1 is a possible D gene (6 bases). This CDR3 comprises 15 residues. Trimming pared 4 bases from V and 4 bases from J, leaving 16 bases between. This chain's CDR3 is CASSSPQGGRETQYF. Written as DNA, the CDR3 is TGTGCCAGCAGTTCACCACAGGGCGGCCGAGAGACCCAGTACTTC.

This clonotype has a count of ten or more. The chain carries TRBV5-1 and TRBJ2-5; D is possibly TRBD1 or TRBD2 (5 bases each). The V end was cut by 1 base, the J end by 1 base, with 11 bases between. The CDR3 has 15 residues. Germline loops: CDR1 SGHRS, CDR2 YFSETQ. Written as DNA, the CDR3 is TGCGCCAGCAGCTTGCGTCCAGGGACCCAAGAGACCCAGTACTTC. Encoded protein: CASSLRPGTQETQYF.

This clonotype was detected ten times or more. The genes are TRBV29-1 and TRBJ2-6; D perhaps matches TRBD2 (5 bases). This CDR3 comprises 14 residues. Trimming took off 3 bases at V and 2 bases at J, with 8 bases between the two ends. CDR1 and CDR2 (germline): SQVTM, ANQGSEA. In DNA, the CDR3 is TGCAGCGTTGATTACGGGGCTGGGGCCAACGTCCTGACTTTC. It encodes CSVDYGAGANVLTF.

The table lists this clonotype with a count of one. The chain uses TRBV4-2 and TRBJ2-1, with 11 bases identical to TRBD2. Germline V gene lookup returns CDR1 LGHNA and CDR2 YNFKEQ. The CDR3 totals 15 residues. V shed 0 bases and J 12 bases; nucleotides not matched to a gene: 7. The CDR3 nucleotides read TGTGCCAGCAGCCAAGATCTGAGGCTAGCGGGGGGGCAGTTCTTC. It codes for CASSQDLRLAGGQFF.

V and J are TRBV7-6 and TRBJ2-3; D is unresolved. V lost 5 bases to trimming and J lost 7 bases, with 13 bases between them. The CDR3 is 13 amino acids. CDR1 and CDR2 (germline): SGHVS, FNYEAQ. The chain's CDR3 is CASSRSLVNTQYF. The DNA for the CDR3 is TGTGCCAGCAGCCGATCATTGGTAAATACGCAGTATTTT.

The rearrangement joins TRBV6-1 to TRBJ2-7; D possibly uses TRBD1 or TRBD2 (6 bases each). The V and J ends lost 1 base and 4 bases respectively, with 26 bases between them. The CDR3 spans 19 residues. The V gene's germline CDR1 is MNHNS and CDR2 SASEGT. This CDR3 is CASSEGVFIRGPLWYEQYF. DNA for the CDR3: TGTGCCAGCAGTGAAGGCGTCTTTATTCGGGGGCCCCTTTGGTACGAGCAGTACTTC.

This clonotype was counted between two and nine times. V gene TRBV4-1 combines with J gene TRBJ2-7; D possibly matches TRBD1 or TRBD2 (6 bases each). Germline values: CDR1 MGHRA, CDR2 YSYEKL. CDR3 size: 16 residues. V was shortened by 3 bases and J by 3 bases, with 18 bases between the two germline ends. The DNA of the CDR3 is TGCGCCAGCAGCCATCTCTTAGGGGGGAGGATCTACGAGCAGTACTTC. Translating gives CASSHLLGGRIYEQYF.

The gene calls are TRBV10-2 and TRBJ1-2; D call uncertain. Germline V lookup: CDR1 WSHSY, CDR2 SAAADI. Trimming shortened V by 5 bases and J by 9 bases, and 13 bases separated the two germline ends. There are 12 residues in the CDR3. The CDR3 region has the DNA TGCGCCAGCAGTTCCCCGGCCCCGCGCTACACCTTC. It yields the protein CASSSPAPRYTF.

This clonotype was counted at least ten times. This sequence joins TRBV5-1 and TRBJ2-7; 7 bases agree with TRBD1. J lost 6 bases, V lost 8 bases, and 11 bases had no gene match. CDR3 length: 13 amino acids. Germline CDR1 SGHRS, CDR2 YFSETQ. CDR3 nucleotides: TGCGCCAGGAGACAGGGAATCCCCTTCGAGCAGTACTTC. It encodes CARRQGIPFEQYF.

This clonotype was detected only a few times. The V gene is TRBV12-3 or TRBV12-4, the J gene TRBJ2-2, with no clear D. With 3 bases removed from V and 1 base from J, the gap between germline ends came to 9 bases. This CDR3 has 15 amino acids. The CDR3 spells CASSFRLVNTGELFF. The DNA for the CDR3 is TGTGCCAGCAGTTTCAGACTGGTGAACACCGGGGAGCTGTTTTTT.

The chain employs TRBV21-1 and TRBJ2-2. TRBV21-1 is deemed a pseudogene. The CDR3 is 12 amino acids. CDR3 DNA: TGTGCCAGCAGCGCTCACACCGGGGAGCTGTTTTTT. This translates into CASSAHTGELFF.

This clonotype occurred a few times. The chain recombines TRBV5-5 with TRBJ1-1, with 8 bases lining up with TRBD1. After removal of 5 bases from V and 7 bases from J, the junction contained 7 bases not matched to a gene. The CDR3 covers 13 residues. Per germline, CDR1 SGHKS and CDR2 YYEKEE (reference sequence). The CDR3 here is CASRTGTGIEAFF. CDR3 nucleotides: TGTGCCAGCAGAACCGGGACAGGTATTGAAGCTTTCTTT.

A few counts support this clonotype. CDR3 protein: CASSRGRGMNTGELFF. CDR3 in DNA: TGCGCCAGCAGCCGGGGAAGGGGGATGAACACCGGGGAGCTGTTTTTT. The chain recombines TRBV4-1 with TRBJ2-2, with D possibly being TRBD1 (6 bases). Germline V CDR1 and CDR2: MGHRA, YSYEKL. Between the trimmed V and J ends, which lost 4 bases and 1 base, there was a span of 13 bases. CDR3 length: 16 amino acids.

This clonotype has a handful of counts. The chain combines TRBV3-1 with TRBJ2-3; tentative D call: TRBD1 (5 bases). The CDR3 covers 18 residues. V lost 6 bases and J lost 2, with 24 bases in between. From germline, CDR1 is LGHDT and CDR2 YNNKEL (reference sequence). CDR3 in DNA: TGTGCCAGCAGTTCCGGTTTGATGTCAGGGCCTCCCACAGATACGCAGTATTTT. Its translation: CASSSGLMSGPPTDTQYF.

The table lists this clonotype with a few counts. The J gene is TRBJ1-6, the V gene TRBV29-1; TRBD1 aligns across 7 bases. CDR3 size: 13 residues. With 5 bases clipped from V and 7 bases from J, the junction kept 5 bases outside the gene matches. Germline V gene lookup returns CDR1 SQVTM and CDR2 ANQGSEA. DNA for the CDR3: TGCAGCGTTCAGTGGGACAGCAATTCACCCCTCCACTTT. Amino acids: CSVQWDSNSPLHF.

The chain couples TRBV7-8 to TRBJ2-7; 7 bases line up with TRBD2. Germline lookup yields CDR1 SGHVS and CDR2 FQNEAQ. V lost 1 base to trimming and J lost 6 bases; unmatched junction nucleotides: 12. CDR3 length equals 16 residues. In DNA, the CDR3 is TGTGCCAGCAGCTTAGTGGCTGGGGGACTAATAGGCGAGCAGTACTTC. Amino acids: CASSLVAGGLIGEQYF.

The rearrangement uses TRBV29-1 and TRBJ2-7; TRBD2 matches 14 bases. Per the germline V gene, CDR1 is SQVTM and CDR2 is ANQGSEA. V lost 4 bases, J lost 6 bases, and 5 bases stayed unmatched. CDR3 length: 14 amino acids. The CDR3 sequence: CSVGLAGGPSEQYF. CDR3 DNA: TGCAGCGTTGGACTAGCGGGAGGGCCAAGCGAGCAGTACTTC.